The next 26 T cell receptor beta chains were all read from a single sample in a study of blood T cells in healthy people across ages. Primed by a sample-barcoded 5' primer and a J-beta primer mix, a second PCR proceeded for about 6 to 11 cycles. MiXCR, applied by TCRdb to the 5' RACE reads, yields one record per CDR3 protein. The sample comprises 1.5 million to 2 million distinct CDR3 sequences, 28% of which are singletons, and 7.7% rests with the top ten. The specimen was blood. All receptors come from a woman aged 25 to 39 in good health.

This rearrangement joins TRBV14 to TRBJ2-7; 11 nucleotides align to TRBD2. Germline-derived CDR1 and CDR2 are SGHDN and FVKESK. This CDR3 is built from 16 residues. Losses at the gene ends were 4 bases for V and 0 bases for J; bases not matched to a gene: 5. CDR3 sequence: CASSRRLAGYSYEQYF. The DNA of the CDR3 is TGTGCCAGCAGCCGCCGACTAGCGGGATACTCCTACGAGCAGTACTTC.

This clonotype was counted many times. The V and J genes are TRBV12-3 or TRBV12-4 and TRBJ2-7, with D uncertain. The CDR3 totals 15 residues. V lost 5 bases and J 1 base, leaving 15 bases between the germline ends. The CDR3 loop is CASSATTEGSYEQYF. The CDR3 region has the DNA TGTGCCAGCAGTGCCACGACCGAAGGATCCTACGAGCAGTACTTC.

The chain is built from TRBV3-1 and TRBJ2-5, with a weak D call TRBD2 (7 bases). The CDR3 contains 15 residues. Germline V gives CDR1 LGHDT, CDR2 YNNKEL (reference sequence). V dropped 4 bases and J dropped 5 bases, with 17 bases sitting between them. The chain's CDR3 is CASSPGGGAAETQYF. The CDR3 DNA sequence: TGTGCCAGCAGCCCTGGAGGGGGGGCCGCTGAGACCCAGTACTTC.

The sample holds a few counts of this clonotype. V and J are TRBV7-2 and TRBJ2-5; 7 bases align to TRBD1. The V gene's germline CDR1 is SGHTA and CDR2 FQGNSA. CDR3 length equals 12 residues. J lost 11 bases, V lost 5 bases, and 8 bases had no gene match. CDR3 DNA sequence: TGTGCCAGCAGCAGACAGGGCAAAGAGCAGTACTTC. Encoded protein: CASSRQGKEQYF.

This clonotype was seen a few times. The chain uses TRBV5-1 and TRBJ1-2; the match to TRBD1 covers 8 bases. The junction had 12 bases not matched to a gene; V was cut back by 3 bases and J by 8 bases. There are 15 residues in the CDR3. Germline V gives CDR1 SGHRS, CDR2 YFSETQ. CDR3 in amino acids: CASSSAGTGIGGYTF. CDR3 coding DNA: TGCGCCAGCAGCTCAGCCGGGACAGGAATAGGCGGCTACACCTTC.

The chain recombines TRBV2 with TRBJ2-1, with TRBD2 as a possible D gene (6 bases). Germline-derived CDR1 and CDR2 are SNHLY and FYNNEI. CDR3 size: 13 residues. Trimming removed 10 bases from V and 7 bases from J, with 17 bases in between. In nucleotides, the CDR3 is TGTGCCACAACCCGGCTAGCGACGAATGAGCAGTTCTTC. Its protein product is CATTRLATNEQFF. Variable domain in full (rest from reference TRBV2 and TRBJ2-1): EPEVTQTPSHQVTQMGQEVILRCVPISNHLYFYWYRQILGQKVEFLVSFYNNEISEKSEIFDDQFSVERPDGSNFTLKIRSTKLEDSAMYFCATTRLATNEQFFGPGTRLTVL.

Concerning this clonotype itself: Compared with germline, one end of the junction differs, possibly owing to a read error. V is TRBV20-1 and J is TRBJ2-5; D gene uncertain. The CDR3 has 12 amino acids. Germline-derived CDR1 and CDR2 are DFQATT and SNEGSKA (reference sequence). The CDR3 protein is CNAKDVQETQYF. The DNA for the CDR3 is TGCAATGCTAAGGATGTCCAAGAGACCCAGTACTTC.

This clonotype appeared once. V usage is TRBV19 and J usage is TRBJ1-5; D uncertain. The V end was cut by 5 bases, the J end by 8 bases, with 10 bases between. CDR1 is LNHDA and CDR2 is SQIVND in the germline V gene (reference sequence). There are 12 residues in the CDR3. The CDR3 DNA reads TGTGCCAGTAGTCTTAGGTCGAAGCCCCAGCATTTT. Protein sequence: CASSLRSKPQHF.

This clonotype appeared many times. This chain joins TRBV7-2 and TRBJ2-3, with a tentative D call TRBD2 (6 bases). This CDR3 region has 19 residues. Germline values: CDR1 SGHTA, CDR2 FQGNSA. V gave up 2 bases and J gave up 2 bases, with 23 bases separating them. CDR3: CASSLQPPRLGGSTDTQYF. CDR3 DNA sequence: TGTGCCAGCAGCTTACAACCCCCTAGACTAGGAGGGTCCACAGATACGCAGTATTTT.

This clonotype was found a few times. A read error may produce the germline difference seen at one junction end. DNA for the CDR3: TGTGCCAGCAGTGAAGCTTTCGGGGGGGCAGATACGCGGTATTTT. Amino acids: CASSEAFGGADTRYF. This chain links TRBV6-1 with TRBJ2-3; 8 bases fit TRBD2. CDR3 length: 15 residues. Germline V gene lookup returns CDR1 MNHNS and CDR2 SASEGT.

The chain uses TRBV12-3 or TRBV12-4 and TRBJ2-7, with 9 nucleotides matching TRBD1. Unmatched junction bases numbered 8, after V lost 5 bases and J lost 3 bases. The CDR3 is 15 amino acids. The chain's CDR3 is CASSITGGELYEQYF. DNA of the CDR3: TGTGCCAGCAGTATCACAGGGGGCGAACTCTACGAGCAGTACTTC.

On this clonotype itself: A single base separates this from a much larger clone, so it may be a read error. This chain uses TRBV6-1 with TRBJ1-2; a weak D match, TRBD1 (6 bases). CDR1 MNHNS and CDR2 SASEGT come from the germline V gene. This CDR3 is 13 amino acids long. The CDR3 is CAGRGGDHYGYTF. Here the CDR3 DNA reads TGTGCCGGCAGGGGCGGTGACCACTATGGCTACACCTTC.

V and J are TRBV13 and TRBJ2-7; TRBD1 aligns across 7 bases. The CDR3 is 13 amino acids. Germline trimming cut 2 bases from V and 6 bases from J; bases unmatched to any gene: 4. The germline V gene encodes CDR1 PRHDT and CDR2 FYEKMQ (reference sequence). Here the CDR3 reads CASSLTGEGEQYF. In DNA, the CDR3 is TGTGCCAGCAGCTTAACAGGGGAAGGCGAGCAGTACTTC.

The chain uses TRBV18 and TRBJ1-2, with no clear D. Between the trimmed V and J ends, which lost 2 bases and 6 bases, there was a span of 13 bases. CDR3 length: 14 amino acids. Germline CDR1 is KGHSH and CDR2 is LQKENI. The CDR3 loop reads CASSPAVDGNGYTF. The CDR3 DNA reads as TGTGCCAGCTCACCAGCAGTGGACGGGAATGGCTACACCTTC.

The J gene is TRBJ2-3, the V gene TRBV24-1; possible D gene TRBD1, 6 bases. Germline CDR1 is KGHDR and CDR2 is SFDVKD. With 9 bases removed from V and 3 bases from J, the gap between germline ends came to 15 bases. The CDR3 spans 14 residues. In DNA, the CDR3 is TGTGCCACCCAAACGACCCAGGGGACAGATACGCAGTATTTT. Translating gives CATQTTQGTDTQYF.

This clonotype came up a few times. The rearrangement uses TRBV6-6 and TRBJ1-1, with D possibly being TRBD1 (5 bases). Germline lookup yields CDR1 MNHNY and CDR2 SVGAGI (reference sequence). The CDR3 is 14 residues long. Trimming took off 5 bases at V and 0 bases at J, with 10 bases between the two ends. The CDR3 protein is CASSHRLLNTEAFF. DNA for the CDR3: TGTGCCAGCAGTCACAGGCTACTGAACACTGAAGCTTTCTTT.

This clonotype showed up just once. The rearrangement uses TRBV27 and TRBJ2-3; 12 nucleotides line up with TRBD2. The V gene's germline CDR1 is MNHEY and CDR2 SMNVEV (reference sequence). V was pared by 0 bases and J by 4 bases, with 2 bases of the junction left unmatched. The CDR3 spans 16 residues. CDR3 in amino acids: CASSLSASGGADTQYF. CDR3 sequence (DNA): TGTGCCAGCAGTTTATCGGCTAGCGGGGGGGCAGATACGCAGTATTTT.

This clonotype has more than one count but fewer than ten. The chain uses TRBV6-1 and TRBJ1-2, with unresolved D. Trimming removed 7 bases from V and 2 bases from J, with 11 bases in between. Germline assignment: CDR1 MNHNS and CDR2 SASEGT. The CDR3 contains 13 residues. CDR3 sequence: CASIKTRNYGYTF. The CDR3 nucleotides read TGTGCCAGCATCAAAACCCGGAACTATGGCTACACCTTC.

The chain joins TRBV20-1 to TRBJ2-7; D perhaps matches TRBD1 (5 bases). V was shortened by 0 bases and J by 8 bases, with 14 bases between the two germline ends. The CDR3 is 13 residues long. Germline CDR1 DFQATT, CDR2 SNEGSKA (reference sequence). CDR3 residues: CSARDGQGTKQYF. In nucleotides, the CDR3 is TGCAGTGCTAGAGATGGTCAGGGCACGAAGCAGTACTTC.

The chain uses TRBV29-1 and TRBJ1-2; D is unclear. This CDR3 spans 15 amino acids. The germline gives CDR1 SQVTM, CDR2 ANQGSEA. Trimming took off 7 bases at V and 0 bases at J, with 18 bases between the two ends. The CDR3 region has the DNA TGCAGCGCCTCGCCCCAAAGAGGCTCTAACTATGGCTACACCTTC. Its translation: CSASPQRGSNYGYTF.

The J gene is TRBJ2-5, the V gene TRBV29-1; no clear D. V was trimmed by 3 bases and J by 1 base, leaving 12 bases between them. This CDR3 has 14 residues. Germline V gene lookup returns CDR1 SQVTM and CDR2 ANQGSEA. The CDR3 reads CSVDGLIPQETQYF. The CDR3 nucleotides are TGCAGCGTTGACGGGCTGATCCCCCAAGAGACCCAGTACTTC.

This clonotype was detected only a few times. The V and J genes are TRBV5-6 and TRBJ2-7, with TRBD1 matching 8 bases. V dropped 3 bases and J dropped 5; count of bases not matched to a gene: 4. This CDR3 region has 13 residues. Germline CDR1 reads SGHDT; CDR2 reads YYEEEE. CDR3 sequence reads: CASSSTGADEQYF. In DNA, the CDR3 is TGTGCCAGCAGCTCGACAGGGGCCGACGAGCAGTACTTC.

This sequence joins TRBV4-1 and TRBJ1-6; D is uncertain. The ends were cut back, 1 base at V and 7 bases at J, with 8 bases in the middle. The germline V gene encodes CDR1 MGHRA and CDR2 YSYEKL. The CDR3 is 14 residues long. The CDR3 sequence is CASSQGAPNSPLHF. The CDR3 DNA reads TGCGCCAGCAGCCAAGGCGCCCCGAATTCACCCCTCCACTTT.

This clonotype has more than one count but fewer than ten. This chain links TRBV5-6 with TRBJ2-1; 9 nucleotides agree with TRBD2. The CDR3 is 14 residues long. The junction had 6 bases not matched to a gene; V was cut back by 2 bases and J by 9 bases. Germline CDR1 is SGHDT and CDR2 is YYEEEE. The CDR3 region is CASSLAGGYGEQFF. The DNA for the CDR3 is TGTGCCAGCAGCTTAGCGGGAGGATACGGTGAGCAGTTCTTC.

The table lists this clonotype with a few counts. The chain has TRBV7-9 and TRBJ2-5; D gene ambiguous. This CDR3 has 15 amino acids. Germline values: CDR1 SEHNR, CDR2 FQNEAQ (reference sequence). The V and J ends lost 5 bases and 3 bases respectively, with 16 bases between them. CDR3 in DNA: TGTGCCAGCAGCCTCCTGAACCCCCAAGAAGAGACCCAGTACTTC. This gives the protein CASSLLNPQEETQYF.

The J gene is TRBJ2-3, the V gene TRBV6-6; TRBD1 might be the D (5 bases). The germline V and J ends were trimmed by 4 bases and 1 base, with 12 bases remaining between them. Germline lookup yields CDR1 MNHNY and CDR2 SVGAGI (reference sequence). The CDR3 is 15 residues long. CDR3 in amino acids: CASSSPTEGTDTQYF. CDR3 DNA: TGTGCCAGCAGTTCCCCGACAGAAGGCACAGATACGCAGTATTTT.